This T cell receptor beta chain is from a study of blood T cell repertoires in COVID-19. In the study overall: From the United States, Italy and Spain came samples of acute and convalescent COVID-19.

Clinical history reported by participants formed the basis on which cohorts were assigned. The germline gives CDR1 KGHDR, CDR2 SFDVKD. The CDR3 has 15 residues. The J segment lost 6 bases and the V segment lost 3 bases, leaving 5 bases of the junction unmatched. Data came from immunoSEQ multiplex PCR; TCRdb stores just in-frame clones and leaves some out. Here the sample spans a few hundred thousand clones, about 90% being singletons. The receptor was isolated from a human donor in a cohort exposed to, infected with or recovered from COVID-19 (not recorded which). The donor label of this sample is uncertain. Sequencing was performed on PBMCs or T cells enriched from blood (not recorded which). V usage is TRBV24-1 and J usage is TRBJ2-3, with TRBD1 identical over 10 bases. The CDR3 sequence is CATSDPGQGSDTQYF. The CDR3 DNA sequence: TGTGCCACCAGTGATCCGGGACAGGGGTCGGATACGCAGTATTTT.